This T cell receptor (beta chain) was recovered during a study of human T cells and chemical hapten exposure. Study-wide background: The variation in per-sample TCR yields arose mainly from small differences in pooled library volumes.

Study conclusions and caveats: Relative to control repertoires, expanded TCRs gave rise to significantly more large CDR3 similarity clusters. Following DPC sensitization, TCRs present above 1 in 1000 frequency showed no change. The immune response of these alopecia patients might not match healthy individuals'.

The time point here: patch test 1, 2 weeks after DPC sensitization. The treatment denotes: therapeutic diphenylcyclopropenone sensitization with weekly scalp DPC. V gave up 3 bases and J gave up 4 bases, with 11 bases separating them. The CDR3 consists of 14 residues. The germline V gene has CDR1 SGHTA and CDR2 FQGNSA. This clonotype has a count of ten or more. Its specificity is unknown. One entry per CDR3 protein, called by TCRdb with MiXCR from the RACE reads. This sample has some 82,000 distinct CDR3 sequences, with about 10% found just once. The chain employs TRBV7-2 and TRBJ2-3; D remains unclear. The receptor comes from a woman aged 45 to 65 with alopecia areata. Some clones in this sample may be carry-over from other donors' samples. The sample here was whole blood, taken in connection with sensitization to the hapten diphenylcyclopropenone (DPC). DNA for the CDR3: TGTGCCAGCAGCTTCGGCCGGGTGCCAGATACGCAGTATTTT. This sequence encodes CASSFGRVPDTQYF.